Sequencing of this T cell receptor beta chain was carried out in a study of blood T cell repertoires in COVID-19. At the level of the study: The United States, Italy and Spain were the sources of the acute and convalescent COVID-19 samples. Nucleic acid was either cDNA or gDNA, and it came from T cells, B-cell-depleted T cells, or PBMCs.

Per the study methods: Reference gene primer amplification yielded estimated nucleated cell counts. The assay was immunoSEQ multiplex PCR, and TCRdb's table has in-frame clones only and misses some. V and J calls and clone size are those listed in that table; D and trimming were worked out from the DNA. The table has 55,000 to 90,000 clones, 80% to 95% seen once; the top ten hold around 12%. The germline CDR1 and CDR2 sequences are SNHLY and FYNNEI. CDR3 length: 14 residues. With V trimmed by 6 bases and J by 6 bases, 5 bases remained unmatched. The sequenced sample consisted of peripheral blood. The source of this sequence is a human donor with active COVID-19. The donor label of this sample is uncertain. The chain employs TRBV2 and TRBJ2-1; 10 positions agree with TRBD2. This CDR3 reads CASRRLAGPNEQFF. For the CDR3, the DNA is TGTGCCAGCAGGAGACTAGCGGGCCCCAATGAGCAGTTCTTC. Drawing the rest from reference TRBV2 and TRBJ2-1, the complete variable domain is EPEVTQTPSHQVTQMGQEVILRCVPISNHLYFYWYRQILGQKVEFLVSFYNNEISEKSEIFDDQFSVERPDGSNFTLKIRSTKLEDSAMYFCASRRLAGPNEQFFGPGTRLTVL.